Listed below are T cell receptor beta chains from one sample, sequenced in a study of control samples from healthy donors and cancer patients. Repertoires were generated with immunoSEQ multiplex PCR, while TCRdb's copy carries only in-frame clones and drops some. The table records some 120,000 clones, more than 85% of them present only once. Sample: blood. These receptors all stem from a man younger than 30 in good health. Each CDR3 is given with its conserved first and last residue. The D gene is left open where the match is weak. Size is stated for part of the rows, as once, few or many counts, or as a class when the clone is expanded.

d_gene,j_gene,v_gene,abundance,CDR3aa,CDR3nt
NA,TRBJ2-3,TRBV5-4,NA,CASSLGSGGGDTQYF,TGTGCCAGCAGCTTGGGTTCGGGGGGCGGAGATACGCAGTATTTT
NA,TRBJ2-2,TRBV5-4,NA,CASSDNTGELFF,TGTGCCAGCAGCGACAACACCGGGGAGCTGTTTTTT
NA,TRBJ1-2,TRBV5-1,NA,CASSLASGPRGYTF,TGCGCCAGCAGCTTGGCCTCCGGGCCAAGAGGCTACACCTTC
NA,TRBJ2-5,TRBV4-1,NA,CASSQGPVQETQYF,TGCGCCAGCAGCCAAGGTCCAGTCCAAGAGACCCAGTACTTC
NA,TRBJ1-2,TRBV29-1,NA,CSVLTAGGYTF,TGCAGCGTTCTGACGGCGGGAGGCTACACCTTC
TRBD2,TRBJ2-1,TRBV6-1,once,CASSGPGLAGGNTAYNEQFF,TGTGCCAGCAGTGGACCGGGACTAGCGGGGGGGAATACGGCCTACAATGAGCAGTTCTTC
NA,TRBJ1-4,TRBV5-1,NA,CASSLGQGNEKLFF,TGCGCCAGCAGCTTGGGTCAGGGTAATGAAAAACTGTTTTTT
NA,TRBJ1-5,TRBV10-2,NA,CASSETGLQEYQPQHF,TGCGCCAGCAGTGAGACCGGGCTTCAGGAGTATCAGCCCCAGCATTTT
NA,TRBJ1-3,TRBV4-1,NA,CASSQRSQGLLSGNTIYF,TGCGCCAGCAGCCAACGATCGCAAGGACTTTTGTCTGGAAACACCATATATTTT
TRBD1,TRBJ1-5,TRBV2,NA,CASRETGPPQPQHF,TGTGCCAGCAGGGAGACAGGGCCGCCTCAGCCCCAGCATTTT
NA,TRBJ2-3,TRBV14,NA,CASSQEQGQDTQYF,TGTGCCAGCAGCCAAGAACAGGGTCAGGATACGCAGTATTTT
NA,TRBJ1-1,TRBV7-9,NA,CASSLAGAQAAFF,TGTGCCAGCAGCTTAGCGGGCGCTCAGGCCGCTTTCTTT
NA,TRBJ1-2,TRBV7-9,NA,CASSRGTGANYGYTF,TGTGCCAGCAGCCGTGGGACGGGGGCTAACTATGGCTACACCTTC
TRBD2,TRBJ2-7,TRBV6-5,NA,CASRVRLAREQYF,TGTGCCAGCAGGGTAAGACTAGCGAGAGAGCAGTACTTC
NA,TRBJ2-7,TRBV6-1,NA,CASSEIRYEQYF,TGTGCCAGCAGTGAAATTCGTTACGAGCAGTACTTC
TRBD1,TRBJ1-5,TRBV10-1,once,CASSEMDRVSAPAF,TGCGCCAGCAGTGAGATGGACAGGGTGTCAGCCCCAGCATTT